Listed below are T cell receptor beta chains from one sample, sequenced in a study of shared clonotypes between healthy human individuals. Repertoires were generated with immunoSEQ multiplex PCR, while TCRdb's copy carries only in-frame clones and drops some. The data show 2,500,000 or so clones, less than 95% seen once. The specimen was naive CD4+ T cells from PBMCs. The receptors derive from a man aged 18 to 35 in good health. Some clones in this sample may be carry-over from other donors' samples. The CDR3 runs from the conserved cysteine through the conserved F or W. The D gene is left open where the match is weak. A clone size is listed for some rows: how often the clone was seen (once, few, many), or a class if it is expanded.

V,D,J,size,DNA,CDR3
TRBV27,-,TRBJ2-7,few,TGTGCCAGCAGGCCCCGCCGGGGTTCCTACGAGCAGTACTTC,CASRPRRGSYEQYF
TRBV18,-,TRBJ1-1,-,TGTGCCAGCTCAGCGGGACATGGGGCTGAAGCTTTCTTT,CASSAGHGAEAFF
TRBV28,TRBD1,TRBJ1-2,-,TGTGCCAGCAGTCCGACAGGGGGCGGGTATGGCTACACCTTC,CASSPTGGGYGYTF
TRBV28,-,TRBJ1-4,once,TGTGCCAGCAGTTCCCCAGGGGAAACTCAAAAACTGTTTTTT,CASSSPGETQKLFF
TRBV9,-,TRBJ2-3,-,TGTGCCAGCAGCGAAACTAGCATCGGGGGCACAGATACGCAGTATTTT,CASSETSIGGTDTQYF
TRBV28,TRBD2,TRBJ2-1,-,TGTGCCAGCAGTTTAAAGGTCGGTCTAGCGGGAGGGCCACTTTACAATGAGCAGTTCTTC,CASSLKVGLAGGPLYNEQFF
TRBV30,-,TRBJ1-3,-,TGTGCCTGGAGTGGGGAGCAGGGGTATGGAAACACCATATATTTT,CAWSGEQGYGNTIYF
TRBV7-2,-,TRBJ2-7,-,TGTGCCAGCAGCTTAACGGGCAGGGGCTACGAGCAGTACTTC,CASSLTGRGYEQYF
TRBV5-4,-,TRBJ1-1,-,TGTGCCAGCAGCTTGGGAGGGGTCCAGACGAACACTGAAGCTTTCTTT,CASSLGGVQTNTEAFF
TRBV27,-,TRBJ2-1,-,TGTGCCAGCATCTTCGATTCCCCAGGCAATGAGCAGTTCTTC,CASIFDSPGNEQFF
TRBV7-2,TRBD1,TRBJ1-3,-,TGTGCCAGCAGCTTAGTTGGGACAGGAGCAACTGGAAACACCATATATTTT,CASSLVGTGATGNTIYF
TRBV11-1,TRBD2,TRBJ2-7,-,TGTGCCAGCAGCTTAGCGCTCCTAGCGGGAGGCGAGCAGTACTTC,CASSLALLAGGEQYF
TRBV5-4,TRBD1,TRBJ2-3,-,TGTGCCAGCACCCCCGGACAGGGCACAGATACGCAGTATTTT,CASTPGQGTDTQYF
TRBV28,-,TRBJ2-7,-,TGTGCCAGCAGCCTGGCGGCTCCTACGGAGCAGTACTTC,CASSLAAPTEQYF
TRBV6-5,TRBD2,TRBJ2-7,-,TGTGCCAGCAGCCGGGGACTAGCTGGCGAGCAGTACTTC,CASSRGLAGEQYF
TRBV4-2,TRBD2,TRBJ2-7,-,TGTGCCAGCAGCCGCCGGACTAGCGGAACCTACGAGCAGTACTTC,CASSRRTSGTYEQYF
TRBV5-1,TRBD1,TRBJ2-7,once,TGCGCCAGCAGCGAGGGACAGAGAACCTACGAGCAGTACTTC,CASSEGQRTYEQYF
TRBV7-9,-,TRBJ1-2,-,TGTGCCAGCAGCTTAGGTATCTATGGCTACACCTTC,CASSLGIYGYTF
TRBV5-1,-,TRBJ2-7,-,TGCGCCAGCAGCTCGGACGGATCCTACGAGCAGTACTTC,CASSSDGSYEQYF
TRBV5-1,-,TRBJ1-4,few,TGCGCCAGCAGCTTGGTCGGCATTAATGAAAAACTGTTTTTT,CASSLVGINEKLFF
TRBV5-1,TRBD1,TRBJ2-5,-,TGCGCCAGCAGCCTCACAGGACAGGTAGTTCAAGAGACCCAGTACTTC,CASSLTGQVVQETQYF
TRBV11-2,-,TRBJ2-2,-,TGTGCCAGCAGCTTAAGGCTACCGGGGACCGGGGAGCTGTTTTTT,CASSLRLPGTGELFF
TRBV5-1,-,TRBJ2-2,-,TGCGCCAGCACCCCGACAGAAACCCCTCTCACCGGGGAGCTGTTTTTT,CASTPTETPLTGELFF